This T cell receptor (beta chain) derives from a study of blood T cell repertoires in COVID-19. Germline V gene sequence: CDR1 MNHEY, CDR2 SMNVEV (reference sequence). V was trimmed by 8 bases and J by 3 bases, leaving 16 bases between them. This CDR3 region has 14 residues. TCRdb's table, derived via immunoSEQ multiplex PCR, lists solely in-frame clones and lacks some. The data hold 140,000 or so clones, with roughly 86% observed a single time. The TCR sequence derives from a woman in her forties or fifties with acute or convalescent COVID-19. The V and J genes are TRBV27 and TRBJ1-2, with D perhaps TRBD1 (5 bases). Input material: peripheral blood. The CDR3 region has the DNA TGTGCCAGCCGACGTCCCGGACAAGACTATGGCTACACCTTC. Its protein is CASRRPGQDYGYTF.